This T cell receptor (beta chain) was identified in a study of circulating and synovial CD4+ cells in juvenile arthritis. Study findings and constraints: Diversity here was lower than in bulk blood CD4 cells.

In the case of this clone: Its antigen is still unknown.

Using immunoSEQ multiplex PCR, the repertoire was profiled, and TCRdb retains in-frame clones only, with some absent. This table has under 35,000 clones, just under 95% appearing once. Sequencing input: CD4+ T cells from blood. The receptor was derived from a human donor with juvenile idiopathic arthritis.

The CDR3 region is CATSREQGRKAFF. The DNA of the CDR3 is TGTGCCACCAGCAGAGAACAGGGTCGAAAGGCTTTCTTT. The chain employs TRBV15 and TRBJ1-1, with D tentatively TRBD1 (6 bases). V was trimmed by 0 bases and J by 11 bases, leaving 13 bases between them. The CDR3 is 13 residues long. CDR1 LNHNV and CDR2 YYDKDF come from the germline V gene (reference sequence).